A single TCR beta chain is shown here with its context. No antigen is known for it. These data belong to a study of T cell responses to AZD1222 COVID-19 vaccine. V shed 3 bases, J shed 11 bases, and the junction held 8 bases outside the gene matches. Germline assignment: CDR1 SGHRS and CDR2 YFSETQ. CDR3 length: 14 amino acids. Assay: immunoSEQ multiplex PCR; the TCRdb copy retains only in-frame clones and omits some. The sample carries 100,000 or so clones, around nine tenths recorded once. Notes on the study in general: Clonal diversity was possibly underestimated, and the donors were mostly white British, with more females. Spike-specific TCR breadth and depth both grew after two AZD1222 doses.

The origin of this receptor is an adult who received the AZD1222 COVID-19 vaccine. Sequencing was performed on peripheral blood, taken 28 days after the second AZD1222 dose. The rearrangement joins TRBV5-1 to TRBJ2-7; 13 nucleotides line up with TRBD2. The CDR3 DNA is TGCGCCAGCAGCTCCGTACTAGCGGGAGGGGTTGAGTACTTC. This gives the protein CASSSVLAGGVEYF.